This entry describes one T cell receptor (beta chain). The antigen is not known. In the same sample, other DNA sequences code for this CDR3. The sample is drawn from a study of cytomegalovirus exposure and HLA in healthy donors. V trimming: 3 bases; J trimming: 6 bases; junction bases outside the gene matches: 3. Germline V gene sequence: CDR1 MDHEN, CDR2 SYDVKM. The CDR3 has 15 amino acids. Whole-study findings and limits: The analysis excluded some indistinguishable V segments, including TRBV6-2 and TRBV6-3. Later, TCR association rates were found to vary by HLA locus, highest for DRB1 and lowest for HLA-C. In a later analysis, donors in an Asian-associated ancestry cluster reportedly had fewer N-insertions in productive TCRs than the cohort mean.

PCR involved 60 Vbeta and 13 Jbeta primers. TCRdb keeps only in-frame clones here, not all; method: immunoSEQ multiplex PCR. The sample has about 130,000 clones, 77% seen once. The origin of this receptor is a male donor in good health and CMV-seropositive. The V gene is TRBV28, the J gene TRBJ2-1; the match to TRBD2 covers 12 bases. The sequenced sample consisted of PBMCs. DNA of the CDR3: TGTGCCAGCAGTTTTCTAGCGGGGGGGCTCAATGAGCAGTTCTTC. Its translation is CASSFLAGGLNEQFF.